These T cell receptor beta chains were read from a single sample in a study of glioma-infiltrating T cells after dendritic cell vaccination. Profiled with immunoSEQ multiplex PCR; TCRdb holds only in-frame clones, not every one. Of roughly 51,000 clones listed, 85% are singletons. The specimen was blood, collected before dendritic cell vaccination. The receptors derive from a human donor with glioblastoma. Both conserved end residues are part of each CDR3. Fields, in order: D gene, V gene, clone size, J gene, CDR3 DNA, CDR3 protein. A D gene is named only where the DNA matches it firmly. Expanded clones are given a class, and other clones once, few, many or no size at all.

NA	TRBV5-6	NA	TRBJ2-3	TGTGCCAGCAGCCCCAACAGGGATACGCAGTATTTT	CASSPNRDTQYF
NA	TRBV7-9	NA	TRBJ2-7	TGTGCCAGCAGCTTACGAAGCACTCTGGGAGTTTACGAGCAGTACTTC	CASSLRSTLGVYEQYF
NA	TRBV28	NA	TRBJ1-5	TGTGCCAGCAGTTTAACAGGTTTCGGGCAGCCCCAGCATTTT	CASSLTGFGQPQHF
TRBD1	TRBV7-2	NA	TRBJ2-7	TGTGCCAGCAGACAACAGGGGATCTCCGCCTACGAGCAGTACTTC	CASRQQGISAYEQYF
TRBD1	TRBV7-9	NA	TRBJ2-6	TGTGCCAGCAGCCGGAAGACAGGGGGAACCGGGGCCAACGTCCTGACTTTC	CASSRKTGGTGANVLTF
NA	TRBV27	NA	TRBJ2-4	TGTGCCAGCAGCGCCCCCAAGGGAGCAGCCAAAAACATTCAGTACTTC	CASSAPKGAAKNIQYF
NA	TRBV18	NA	TRBJ1-6	TGTGCCAGCTCAGAAGGGGTCAAGTATAATTCACCCCTCCACTTT	CASSEGVKYNSPLHF
NA	TRBV30	NA	TRBJ1-5	TGTGCCTGGAGTGTACGCAGGGGCGGCGGTCAGCCCCAGCATTTT	CAWSVRRGGGQPQHF
NA	TRBV30	NA	TRBJ1-1	TGTGCCTGGAGTGTACGGGACACTGAAGCTTTCTTT	CAWSVRDTEAFF
NA	TRBV2	NA	TRBJ1-2	TGTGCCAGCAGTGAAAATAGTGGGGGCTCGGTCTATGGCTACACCTTC	CASSENSGGSVYGYTF
TRBD1	TRBV5-1	NA	TRBJ2-7	TGCGCCAGCAGCTTGACCGGGACAGGGAATCTCTACGAGCAGTACTTC	CASSLTGTGNLYEQYF
TRBD1	TRBV29-1	NA	TRBJ1-2	TGCAGCGTCCTCGGACAGGGGGGCGGCTACACCTTC	CSVLGQGGGYTF
NA	TRBV27	NA	TRBJ2-7	TGTGCCAGCAGTCGGTCGATGGGCCTCCTCTCCTACGAGCAGTACTTC	CASSRSMGLLSYEQYF
NA	TRBV6-5	NA	TRBJ1-5	TGTGCCAGCAGTTACGGGGCTCCCTCGGGCAATCAGCCCCAGCATTTT	CASSYGAPSGNQPQHF
TRBD1	TRBV6-5	NA	TRBJ1-1	TGTGCCAGCACCTCTACAGGGGTCAGTGAAGCTTTCTTT	CASTSTGVSEAFF
TRBD2	TRBV9	NA	TRBJ2-3	TGTGCCAGCAGCGCCTCGGGACTAGCGGGAAACACAGATACGCAGTATTTT	CASSASGLAGNTDTQYF
NA	TRBV5-1	NA	TRBJ2-3	TGCGCCAGCAGCTTGGAAGCGACTTTCACAGATACGCAGTATTTT	CASSLEATFTDTQYF
TRBD1	TRBV11-3	NA	TRBJ1-2	TGTGCCAGCAGCCTCCGGACAGGGCGAGGCTACACCTTC	CASSLRTGRGYTF
TRBD2	TRBV10-2	few	TRBJ2-7	TGCGCCAGCAGTGAGCCCAGCGGGGATGGCGAGCAGTACTTC	CASSEPSGDGEQYF
NA	TRBV13	NA	TRBJ1-1	TGTGCCAGCAGCTCCCCACCCAGGAACACTGAAGCTTTCTTT	CASSSPPRNTEAFF
NA	TRBV28	once	TRBJ1-6	TGTGCCAGCAGCCCCGGGAGCCTGGGTGGTTCACCCCTCCACTTT	CASSPGSLGGSPLHF
TRBD1	TRBV9	NA	TRBJ1-3	TGTGCCAGCAGCGCCGACAGGGGTTCAGGAAACACCATATATTTT	CASSADRGSGNTIYF
NA	TRBV5-1	NA	TRBJ1-5	TGCGCCAGCAGCTTGGACGGGGTTAATCAGCCCCAGCATTTT	CASSLDGVNQPQHF
TRBD1	TRBV29-1	NA	TRBJ2-1	TGCAGCGTTGAAACGGGACAGACCTACAATGAGCAGTTCTTC	CSVETGQTYNEQFF
NA	TRBV10-3	NA	TRBJ2-1	TGTGCCACCTCAGAAGGACTACCCTACAATGAGCAGTTCTTC	CATSEGLPYNEQFF
NA	TRBV6-5	few	TRBJ1-1	TGTGCCAGCAGCCCGGGTTCAACACGGGGAGAAGCTTTCTTT	CASSPGSTRGEAFF
TRBD1	TRBV10-3	NA	TRBJ1-1	TGTGCCATCAGCCACCAGGGGGCTGACACTGAAGCTTTCTTT	CAISHQGADTEAFF
NA	TRBV30	NA	TRBJ1-1	TGTGCCTGGAGTGGCGTGACACTGAACACTGAAGCTTTCTTT	CAWSGVTLNTEAFF
TRBD1	TRBV7-2	NA	TRBJ1-6	TGTGCCAGCAGCCGACAGGGAAATTCACCCCTCCACTTT	CASSRQGNSPLHF
NA	TRBV6-1	NA	TRBJ2-1	TGTGCCAGCAGGGGCCAGGGCTACAATGAGCAGTTCTTC	CASRGQGYNEQFF